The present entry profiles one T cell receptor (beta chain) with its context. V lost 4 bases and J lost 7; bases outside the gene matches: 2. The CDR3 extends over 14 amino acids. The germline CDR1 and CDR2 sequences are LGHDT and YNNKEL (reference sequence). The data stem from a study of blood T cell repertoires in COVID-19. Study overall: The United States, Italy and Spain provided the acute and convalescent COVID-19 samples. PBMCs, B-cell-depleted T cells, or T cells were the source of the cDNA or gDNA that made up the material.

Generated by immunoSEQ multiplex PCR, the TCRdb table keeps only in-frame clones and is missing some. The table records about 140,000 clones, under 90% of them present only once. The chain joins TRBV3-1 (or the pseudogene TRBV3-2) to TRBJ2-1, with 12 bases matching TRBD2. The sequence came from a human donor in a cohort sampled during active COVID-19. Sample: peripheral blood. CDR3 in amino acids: CASSLGTSGNEQFF. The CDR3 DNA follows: TGTGCCAGCAGCCTAGGGACTAGCGGGAATGAGCAGTTCTTC.